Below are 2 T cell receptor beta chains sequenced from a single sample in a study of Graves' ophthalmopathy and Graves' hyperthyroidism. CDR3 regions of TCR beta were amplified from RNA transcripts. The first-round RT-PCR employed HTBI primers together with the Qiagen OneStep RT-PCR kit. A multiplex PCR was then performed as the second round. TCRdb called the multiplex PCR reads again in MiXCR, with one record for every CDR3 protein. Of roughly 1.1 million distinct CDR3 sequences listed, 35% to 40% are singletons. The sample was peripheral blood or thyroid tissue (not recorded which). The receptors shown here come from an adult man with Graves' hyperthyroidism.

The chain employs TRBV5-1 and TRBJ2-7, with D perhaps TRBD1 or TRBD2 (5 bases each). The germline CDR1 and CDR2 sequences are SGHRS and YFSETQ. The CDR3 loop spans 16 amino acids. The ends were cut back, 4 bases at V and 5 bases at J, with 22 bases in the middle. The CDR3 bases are TGCGCCAGCAGCCTGAACTCGGACATAAGGGGACACGAGCAGTACTTC. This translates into CASSLNSDIRGHEQYF.

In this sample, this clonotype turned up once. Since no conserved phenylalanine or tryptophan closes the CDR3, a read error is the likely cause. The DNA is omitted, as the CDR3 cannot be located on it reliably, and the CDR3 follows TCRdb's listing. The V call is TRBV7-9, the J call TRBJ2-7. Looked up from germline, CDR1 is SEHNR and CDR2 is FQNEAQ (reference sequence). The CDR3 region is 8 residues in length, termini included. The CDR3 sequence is CASSENRY.